The 21 T cell receptor beta chains given below trace back to one sample, sequenced in a study of cytomegalovirus exposure and HLA in healthy donors. Clones were read by immunoSEQ multiplex PCR, and TCRdb kept only the in-frame ones, dropping some. The sample has around 160,000 clones, more than 70% seen once. Material: PBMCs. The source is a man between 18 and 29 years old in good health and CMV-seronegative.

This clone was recorded a few times. The genes are TRBV7-9 and TRBJ1-2; 7 positions agree with TRBD1. Germline lookup yields CDR1 SEHNR and CDR2 FQNEAQ (reference sequence). Unmatched junction bases numbered 9, after V lost 5 bases and J lost 6 bases. The CDR3 has 14 residues. The CDR3 is CASSLQGPLDGYTF. In nucleotides, the CDR3 is TGTGCCAGCAGCCTACAGGGGCCCTTGGATGGCTACACCTTC.

This chain uses TRBV19 with TRBJ1-3, with 8 bases fitting TRBD1. Germline CDR1 is LNHDA and CDR2 is SQIVND (reference sequence). There are 19 residues in the CDR3. The V and J ends lost 3 bases and 0 bases, in that order; junction bases with no gene match: 13. The CDR3 DNA reads TGTGCCAGTAGTATTCTATACCGGGACAGGTCCGACTCTGGAAACACCATATATTTT. Amino acids: CASSILYRDRSDSGNTIYF.

The chain has TRBV28 and TRBJ1-5, with 7 bases aligning to TRBD1. Looked up from germline, CDR1 is MDHEN and CDR2 is SYDVKM. The CDR3 is 14 amino acids. Trimming took 4 bases from V and 5 from J; bases not matched to a gene: 5. This CDR3 is CASSWGDSHQPQHF. The CDR3 DNA reads TGTGCCAGCAGTTGGGGGGACAGTCATCAGCCCCAGCATTTT.

CDR3 sequence: CASSLTMNTEAFF. CDR3 bases: TGTGCCAGCAGTCTAACCATGAACACTGAAGCTTTCTTT. The chain links TRBV27 to TRBJ1-1, with no clear D. The ends were cut back, 5 bases at V and 0 bases at J, with 7 bases in the middle. The CDR3 runs 13 residues. Germline lookup yields CDR1 MNHEY and CDR2 SMNVEV (reference sequence).

The gene calls are TRBV6-5 and TRBJ2-3; TRBD2 matches at 7 bases. With V trimmed by 2 bases and J by 4 bases, 3 bases remained unmatched. This CDR3 spans 14 amino acids. Looked up from germline, CDR1 is MNHEY and CDR2 is SVGAGI. The CDR3 DNA is TGTGCCAGCAGTTACGGGGAGGGCCCAGATACGCAGTATTTT. Protein: CASSYGEGPDTQYF.

V and J are TRBV28 and TRBJ2-7; D gene ambiguous. The germline CDR1 and CDR2 sequences are MDHEN and SYDVKM. Between the trimmed V and J ends, which lost 2 bases and 3 bases, there was a span of 8 bases. This CDR3 is built from 13 residues. In DNA form, the CDR3 reads TGTGCCAGCAGTTTAACAGTTGGCTACGAGCAGTACGTC. It codes for CASSLTVGYEQYV.

The chain uses TRBV14 and TRBJ1-3, with 10 positions matching TRBD1. The CDR3 is made up of 15 amino acids. Germline lookup yields CDR1 SGHDN and CDR2 FVKESK. The trim removed 4 bases at V and 3 bases at J, leaving 3 bases unmatched. The CDR3 is CASSPGQGFGNTIYF. The CDR3, as DNA: TGTGCCAGCAGCCCGGGACAGGGGTTTGGAAACACCATATATTTT.

This sequence joins TRBV4-3 and TRBJ2-4, with D perhaps TRBD2 (5 bases). Germline V lookup: CDR1 LGHNA, CDR2 YSLEER. Trimming cost V 4 bases and J 2 bases, with 30 bases left between them. The CDR3 extends over 21 amino acids. The CDR3 sequence: CASSPEVQSQKLISTKNIQYF. In DNA, the CDR3 is TGCGCCAGCAGCCCGGAGGTCCAGAGCCAAAAACTTATCTCGACCAAAAACATTCAGTACTTC.

The chain couples TRBV7-9 to TRBJ1-1; D is unresolved. Trimming removed 3 bases at V and 0 bases at J, with 8 bases between. This CDR3 contains 14 residues. Germline assignment: CDR1 SEHNR and CDR2 FQNEAQ (reference sequence). CDR3 bases: TGTGCCAGCAGCTTTTCCGTAATGAACACTGAAGCTTTCTTT. Translating it yields CASSFSVMNTEAFF.

The chain has TRBV27 and TRBJ2-7; the D is unclear. Germline lookup yields CDR1 MNHEY and CDR2 SMNVEV (reference sequence). The CDR3 totals 13 residues. Trimming took off 5 bases at V and 0 bases at J, with 8 bases between the two ends. The CDR3, as DNA: TGTGCCAGCAGTCCCCTAGACTCCTACGAGCAGTACTTC. This translates into CASSPLDSYEQYF.

The chain couples TRBV7-8 to TRBJ2-5, with D possibly being TRBD2 (5 bases). Germline V CDR1 and CDR2: SGHVS, FQNEAQ. This CDR3 region has 14 residues. V lost 2 bases to trimming and J lost 5 bases, with 12 bases between them. The CDR3 is CASSLSEGWETQYF. The CDR3 DNA sequence: TGTGCCAGCAGCTTAAGTGAGGGATGGGAGACCCAGTACTTC. Supplemented by reference TRBV7-8 and TRBJ2-5, the full variable domain reads GAGVSQSPRYKVAKRGQDVALRCDPISGHVSLFWYQQALGQGPEFLTYFQNEAQLDKSGLPSDRFFAERPEGSVSTLKIQRTQQEDSAVYLCASSLSEGWETQYFGPGTRLLVL.

The chain is built from TRBV5-8 and TRBJ2-3, with 9 bases matching TRBD2. This CDR3 region has 16 residues. Germline values: CDR1 SGHTS, CDR2 YDEGEE. Trimming removed 4 bases from V and 0 bases from J; junction bases left unmatched: 6. DNA for the CDR3: TGTGCCAGCAGCCACGGACTAGCGCTAAGCACAGATACGCAGTATTTT. It translates to CASSHGLALSTDTQYF.

The V gene is TRBV27, the J gene TRBJ1-5, with 8 bases that match TRBD1. Germline values: CDR1 MNHEY, CDR2 SMNVEV (reference sequence). The CDR3 totals 16 residues. Unmatched junction bases numbered 14, after V lost 6 bases and J lost 7 bases. The CDR3 DNA reads TGTGCCAGCAGCCATCTCTACCAGGGGGCAGGGCAGCCCCAGCATTTT. Protein product: CASSHLYQGAGQPQHF.

The table lists this clone with a count of one. The chain is built from TRBV28 and TRBJ1-1, with D possibly TRBD1 on 6 matching bases. There are 13 residues in the CDR3. Trimming took off 3 bases at V and 12 bases at J, with 17 bases between the two ends. In germline, CDR1 is MDHEN, CDR2 SYDVKM. The CDR3 DNA reads as TGTGCCAGCAGTTTTACAGGACAGATTGAGACTTTCTTT. It translates to CASSFTGQIETFF.

The chain joins TRBV27 to TRBJ1-5; 10 bases are shared with TRBD1. The CDR3 spans 19 residues. After removal of 2 bases from V and 6 bases from J, the junction contained 16 bases not matched to a gene. Germline V gives CDR1 MNHEY, CDR2 SMNVEV (reference sequence). The CDR3 region is CASSLAAISGTGDSQPQHF. In DNA, the CDR3 is TGTGCCAGCAGTTTAGCCGCTATTTCCGGGACAGGGGATAGTCAGCCCCAGCATTTT.

This clone was seen just once. CDR3 coding DNA: TGTGCCAGCAGCTCGCGACAGCGGGGGGGGGAGACCCAGTACTTC. It encodes CASSSRQRGGETQYF. This rearrangement joins TRBV5-4 to TRBJ2-5; 10 bases are a match to TRBD2. The CDR3 has 15 residues. The J segment lost 5 bases and the V segment lost 3 bases, leaving 7 bases of the junction unmatched. The germline gives CDR1 SGHNT, CDR2 YYREEE (reference sequence). Full variable domain (remainder filled in from reference TRBV5-4 and TRBJ2-5): ETGVTQSPTHLIKTRGQQVTLRCSSQSGHNTVSWYQQALGQGPQFIFQYYREEENGRGNFPPRFSGLQFPNYSSELNVNALELDDSALYLCASSSRQRGGETQYFGPGTRLLVL.

In this sample, this clone turned up once. The chain employs TRBV7-9 and TRBJ1-5; D ambiguous. CDR1 is SEHNR and CDR2 is FQNEAQ in the germline V gene (reference sequence). V was cut by 4 bases and J by 7 bases, with 8 bases left in between. This CDR3 comprises 12 residues. CDR3 protein: CASSSGFQPQHF. The CDR3 DNA is TGTGCCAGCAGCTCGGGGTTCCAGCCCCAGCATTTT.

The chain uses TRBV27 and TRBJ2-7, with 8 nucleotides matching TRBD1. The V gene end was trimmed by 3 bases and the J gene end by 4 bases; junction bases not matched to a gene: 2. Germline V lookup: CDR1 MNHEY, CDR2 SMNVEV (reference sequence). CDR3 length: 13 amino acids. The CDR3 DNA reads as TGTGCCAGCAGTTTGACAGGGGAATACGAGCAGTACGTC. Protein: CASSLTGEYEQYV.

J is TRBJ2-2 and V is TRBV5-1; D unresolved. Germline CDR1 is SGHRS and CDR2 is YFSETQ. Trimming removed 0 bases at V and 4 bases at J, with 16 bases between. The CDR3 loop spans 17 amino acids. CDR3 DNA sequence: TGCGCCAGCAGCTTGGCCTCGCAGGTCGTAATCACCGGGGAGCTGTTTTTT. Encoded protein: CASSLASQVVITGELFF.

The chain uses TRBV7-9 and TRBJ2-1, with D unresolved. This CDR3 spans 13 amino acids. Germline CDR1 SEHNR, CDR2 FQNEAQ (reference sequence). Trimming pared 5 bases from V and 5 bases from J, leaving 10 bases between. The CDR3 spells CASSQESDNEQFF. CDR3 in DNA: TGTGCCAGCAGCCAAGAGTCCGACAATGAGCAGTTCTTC.

The V and J genes are TRBV5-1 and TRBJ1-5, with D possibly TRBD1 on 5 matching bases. The V gene's germline CDR1 is SGHRS and CDR2 YFSETQ. The CDR3 has 14 amino acids. V was pared by 4 bases and J by 9 bases, with 17 bases between. CDR3 protein: CASSPNWGSGPQHF. CDR3 in DNA: TGCGCCAGCAGCCCCAATTGGGGCTCGGGGCCCCAGCATTTT.